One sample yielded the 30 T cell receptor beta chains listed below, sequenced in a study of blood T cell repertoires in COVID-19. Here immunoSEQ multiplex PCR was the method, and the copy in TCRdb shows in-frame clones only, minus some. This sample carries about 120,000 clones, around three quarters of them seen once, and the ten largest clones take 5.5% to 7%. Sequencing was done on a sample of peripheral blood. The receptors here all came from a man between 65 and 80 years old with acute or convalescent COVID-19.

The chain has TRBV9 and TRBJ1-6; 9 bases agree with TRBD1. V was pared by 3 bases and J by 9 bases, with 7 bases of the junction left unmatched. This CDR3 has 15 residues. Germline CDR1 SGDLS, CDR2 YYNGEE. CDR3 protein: CASSEGTGFSSPLHF. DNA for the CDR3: TGTGCCAGCAGCGAGGGGACAGGGTTTAGTTCACCCCTCCACTTT. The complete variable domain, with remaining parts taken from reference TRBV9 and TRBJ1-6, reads DSGVTQTPKHLITATGQRVTLRCSPRSGDLSVYWYQQSLDQGLQFLIQYYNGEERAKGNILERFSAQQFPDLHSELNLSSLELGDSALYFCASSEGTGFSSPLHFGNGTRLTVT.

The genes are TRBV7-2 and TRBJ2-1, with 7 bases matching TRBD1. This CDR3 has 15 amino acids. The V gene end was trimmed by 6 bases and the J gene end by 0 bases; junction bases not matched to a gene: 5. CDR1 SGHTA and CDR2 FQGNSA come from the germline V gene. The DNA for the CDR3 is TGTGCCAGCAGTATTCCAGGGGGCTCCTACAATGAGCAGTTCTTC. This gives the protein CASSIPGGSYNEQFF.

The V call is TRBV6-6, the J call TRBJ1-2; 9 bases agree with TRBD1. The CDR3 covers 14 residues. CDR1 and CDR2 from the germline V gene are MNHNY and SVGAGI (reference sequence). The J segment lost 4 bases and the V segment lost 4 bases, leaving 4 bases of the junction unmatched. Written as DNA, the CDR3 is TGTGCCAGCAGTTCGACAGGGGGGAGCTATGGCTACACCTTC. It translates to CASSSTGGSYGYTF.

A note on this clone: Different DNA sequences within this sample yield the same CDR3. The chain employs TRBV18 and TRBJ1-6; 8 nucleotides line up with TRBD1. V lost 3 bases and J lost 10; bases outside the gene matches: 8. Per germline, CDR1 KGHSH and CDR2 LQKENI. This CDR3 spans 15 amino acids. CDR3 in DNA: TGTGCCAGCTCACCCTCGACAGGGGCCAACTCACCCCTCCACTTT. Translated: CASSPSTGANSPLHF.

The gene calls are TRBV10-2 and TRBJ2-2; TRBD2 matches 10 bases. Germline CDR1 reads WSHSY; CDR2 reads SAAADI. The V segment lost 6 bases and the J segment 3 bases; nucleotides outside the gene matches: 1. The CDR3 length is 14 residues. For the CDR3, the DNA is TGCGCCAGCAGAGGACTAGCGGACACCGGGGAGCTGTTTTTT. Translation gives CASRGLADTGELFF.

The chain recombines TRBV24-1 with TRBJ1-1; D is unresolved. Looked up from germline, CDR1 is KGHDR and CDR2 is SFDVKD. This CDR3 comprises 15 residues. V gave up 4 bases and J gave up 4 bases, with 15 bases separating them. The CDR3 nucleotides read TGTGCCACCAGTGACGCGCGTAGTGGAGGCACTGAAGCTTTCTTT. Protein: CATSDARSGGTEAFF.

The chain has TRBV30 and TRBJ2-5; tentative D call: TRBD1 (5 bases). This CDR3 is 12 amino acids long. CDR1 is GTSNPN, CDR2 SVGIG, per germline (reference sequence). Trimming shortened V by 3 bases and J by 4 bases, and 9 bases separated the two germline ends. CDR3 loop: CAWRDDRETQYF. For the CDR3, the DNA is TGTGCCTGGAGGGACGACAGAGAGACCCAGTACTTC.

The CDR3: CASSQGTGEETQYF. CDR3 coding DNA: TGTGCCAGCAGCCAGGGGACAGGGGAAGAGACCCAGTACTTC. The chain couples TRBV3-1 (or the pseudogene TRBV3-2) to TRBJ2-5, with TRBD1 identical over 10 bases. The CDR3 is 14 amino acids. CDR1 and CDR2 from the germline V gene are LGHDT and YNNKEL (reference sequence). J was trimmed by 3 bases and V by 3 bases; bases with no gene match: 1.

DNA of the CDR3: TGTGCCAGTAGTGGGGGACTAGCGGGATTGGGGACCGGGGAGCTGTTTTTT. Translating it yields CASSGGLAGLGTGELFF. The rearrangement uses TRBV19 and TRBJ2-2, with 13 nucleotides matching TRBD2. V lost 5 bases to trimming and J lost 5 bases; unmatched junction nucleotides: 8. CDR1 is LNHDA, CDR2 SQIVND, per germline (reference sequence). The CDR3 runs to 17 residues.

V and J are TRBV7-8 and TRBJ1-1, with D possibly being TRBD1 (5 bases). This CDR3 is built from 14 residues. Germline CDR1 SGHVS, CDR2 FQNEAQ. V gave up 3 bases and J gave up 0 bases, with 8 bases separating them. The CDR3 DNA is TGTGCCAGCAGCTTTGCGGACATGAACACTGAAGCTTTCTTT. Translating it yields CASSFADMNTEAFF.

The CDR3 spells CAISTSGGAEETQYF. In DNA, the CDR3 is TGTGCCATCAGTACTAGCGGGGGGGCAGAAGAGACCCAGTACTTC. This chain joins TRBV10-3 and TRBJ2-5; TRBD2 matches at 13 bases. This CDR3 comprises 15 residues. V lost 5 bases and J lost 3; bases outside the gene matches: 3. Germline V gene lookup returns CDR1 ENHRY and CDR2 SYGVKD.

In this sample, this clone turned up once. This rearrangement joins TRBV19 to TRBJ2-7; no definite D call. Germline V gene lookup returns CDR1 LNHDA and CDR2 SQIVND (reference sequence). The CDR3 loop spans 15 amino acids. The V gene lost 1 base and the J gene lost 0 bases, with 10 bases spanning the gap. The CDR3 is CASSIGAGPSYEQYF. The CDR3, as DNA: TGTGCCAGTAGTATAGGGGCAGGCCCCTCCTACGAGCAGTACTTC.

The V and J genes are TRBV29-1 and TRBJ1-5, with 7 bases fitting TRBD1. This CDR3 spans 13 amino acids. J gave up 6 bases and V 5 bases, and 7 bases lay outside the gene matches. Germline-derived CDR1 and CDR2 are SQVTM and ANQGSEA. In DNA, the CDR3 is TGCAGCGTTACACAGGGGCAGGGTCAGCCCCAGCATTTT. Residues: CSVTQGQGQPQHF.

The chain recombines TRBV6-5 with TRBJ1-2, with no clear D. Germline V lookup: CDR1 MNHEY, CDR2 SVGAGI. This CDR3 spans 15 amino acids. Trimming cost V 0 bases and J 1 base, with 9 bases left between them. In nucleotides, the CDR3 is TGTGCCAGCAGTTACTCGATGCCTATTAACTATGGCTACACCTTC. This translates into CASSYSMPINYGYTF.

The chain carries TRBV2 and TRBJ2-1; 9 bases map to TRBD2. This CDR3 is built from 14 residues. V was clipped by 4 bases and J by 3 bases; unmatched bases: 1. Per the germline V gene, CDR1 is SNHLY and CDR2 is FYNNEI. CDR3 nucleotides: TGTGCCAGCAGTGCTAGCGGGAACTACAATGAGCAGTTCTTC. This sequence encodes CASSASGNYNEQFF.

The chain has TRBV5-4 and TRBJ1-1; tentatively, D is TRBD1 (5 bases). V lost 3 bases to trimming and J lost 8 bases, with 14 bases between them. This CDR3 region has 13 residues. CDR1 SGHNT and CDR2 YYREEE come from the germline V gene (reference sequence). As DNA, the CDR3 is TGTGCCAGCAGCTCGGGGCTCGGGGGGGAAGCTTTCTTT. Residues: CASSSGLGGEAFF.

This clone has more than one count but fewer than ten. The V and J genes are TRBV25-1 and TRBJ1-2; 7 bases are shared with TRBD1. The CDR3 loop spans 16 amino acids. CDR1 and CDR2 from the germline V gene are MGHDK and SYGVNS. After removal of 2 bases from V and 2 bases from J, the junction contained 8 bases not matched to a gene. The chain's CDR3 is CASSERKVTGNYGYTF. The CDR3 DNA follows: TGTGCCAGCAGTGAAAGGAAGGTGACAGGGAACTATGGCTACACCTTC.

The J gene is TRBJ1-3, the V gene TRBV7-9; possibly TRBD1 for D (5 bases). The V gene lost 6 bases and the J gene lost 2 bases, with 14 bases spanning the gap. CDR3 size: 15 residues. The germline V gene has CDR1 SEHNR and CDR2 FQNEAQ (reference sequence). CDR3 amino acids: CASSFGTGAGNTIYF. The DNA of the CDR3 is TGTGCCAGCAGTTTTGGGACGGGGGCTGGAAACACCATATATTTT.

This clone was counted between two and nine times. CDR3 loop: CASSLAGGGRSYNEQFF. The DNA of the CDR3 is TGTGCCAGCAGCTTGGCCGGTGGGGGCCGCTCCTACAATGAGCAGTTCTTC. The rearrangement joins TRBV5-4 to TRBJ2-1; D perhaps matches TRBD1 (6 bases). V lost 0 bases to trimming and J lost 0 bases, with 13 bases between them. This CDR3 is built from 17 residues. The germline V gene has CDR1 SGHNT and CDR2 YYREEE (reference sequence).

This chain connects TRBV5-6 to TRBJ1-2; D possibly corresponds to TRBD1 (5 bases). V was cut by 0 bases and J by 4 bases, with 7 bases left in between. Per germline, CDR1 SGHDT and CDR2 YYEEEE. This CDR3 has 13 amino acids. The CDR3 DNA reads TGTGCCAGCAGCTTGGGACAGAGCTATGGCTACACCTTC. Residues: CASSLGQSYGYTF.

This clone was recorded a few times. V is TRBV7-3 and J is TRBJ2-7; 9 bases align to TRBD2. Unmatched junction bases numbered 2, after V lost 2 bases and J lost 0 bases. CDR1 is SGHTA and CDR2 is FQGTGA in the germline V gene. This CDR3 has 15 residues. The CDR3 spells CASSLVAGASYEQYF. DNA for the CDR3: TGTGCCAGCAGCTTAGTAGCGGGGGCCTCCTACGAGCAGTACTTC. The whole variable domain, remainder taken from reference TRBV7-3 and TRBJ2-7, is GAGVSQTPSNKVTEKGKYVELRCDPISGHTALYWYRQSLGQGPEFLIYFQGTGAADDSGLPNDRFFAVRPEGSVSTLKIQRTERGDSAVYLCASSLVAGASYEQYFGPGTRLTVT.

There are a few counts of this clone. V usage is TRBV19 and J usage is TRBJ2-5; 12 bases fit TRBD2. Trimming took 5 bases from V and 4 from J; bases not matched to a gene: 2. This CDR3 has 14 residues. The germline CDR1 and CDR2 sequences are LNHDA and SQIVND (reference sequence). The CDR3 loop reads CASSSGLAGETQYF. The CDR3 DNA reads TGTGCCAGTAGTTCGGGACTAGCGGGAGAGACCCAGTACTTC.

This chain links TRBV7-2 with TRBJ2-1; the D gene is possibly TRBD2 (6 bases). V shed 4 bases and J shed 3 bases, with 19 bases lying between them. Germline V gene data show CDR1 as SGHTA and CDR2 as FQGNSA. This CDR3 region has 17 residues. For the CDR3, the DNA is TGTGCCAGCAGCTCCACACTGGCCGGGACTGACTACAATGAGCAGTTCTTC. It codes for CASSSTLAGTDYNEQFF.

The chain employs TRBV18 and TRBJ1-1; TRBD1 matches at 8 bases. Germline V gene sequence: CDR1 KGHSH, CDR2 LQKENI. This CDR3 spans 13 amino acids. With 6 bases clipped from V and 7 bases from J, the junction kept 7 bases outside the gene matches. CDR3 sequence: CASSHDRGSEAFF. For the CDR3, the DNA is TGTGCCAGCTCCCACGACAGGGGAAGTGAAGCTTTCTTT.

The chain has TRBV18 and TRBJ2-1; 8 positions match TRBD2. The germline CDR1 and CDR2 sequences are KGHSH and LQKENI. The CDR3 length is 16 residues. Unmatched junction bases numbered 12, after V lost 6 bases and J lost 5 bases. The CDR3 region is CASSLPGLGLNNEQFF. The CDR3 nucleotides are TGTGCCAGCTCCCTACCGGGACTAGGGTTGAACAATGAGCAGTTCTTC.

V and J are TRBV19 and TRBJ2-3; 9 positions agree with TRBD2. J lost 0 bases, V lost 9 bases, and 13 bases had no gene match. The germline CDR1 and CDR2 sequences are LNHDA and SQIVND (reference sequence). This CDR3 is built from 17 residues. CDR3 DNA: TGTGCCAGCAGCAGGGGTTTTAGCGGGAGCAGCACAGATACGCAGTATTTT. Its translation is CASSRGFSGSSTDTQYF.

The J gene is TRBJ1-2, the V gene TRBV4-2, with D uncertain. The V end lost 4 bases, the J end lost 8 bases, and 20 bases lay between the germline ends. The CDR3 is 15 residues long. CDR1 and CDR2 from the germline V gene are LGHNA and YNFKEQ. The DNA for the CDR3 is TGTGCCAGCAGCCGGGAAGAGGTGGGGAGTACGGGCTACACCTTC. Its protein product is CASSREEVGSTGYTF.

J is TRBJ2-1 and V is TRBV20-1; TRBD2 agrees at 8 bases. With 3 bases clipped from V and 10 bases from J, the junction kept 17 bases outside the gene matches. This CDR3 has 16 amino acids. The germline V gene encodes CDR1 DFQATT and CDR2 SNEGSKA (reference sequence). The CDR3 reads CSASPQVVAAGGEQFF. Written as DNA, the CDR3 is TGCAGTGCTAGTCCCCAGGTGGTGGCGGCGGGAGGCGAGCAGTTCTTC.

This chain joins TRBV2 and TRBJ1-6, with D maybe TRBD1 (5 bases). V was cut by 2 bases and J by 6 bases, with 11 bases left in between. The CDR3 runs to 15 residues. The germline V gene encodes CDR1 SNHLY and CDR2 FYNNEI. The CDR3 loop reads CASSEKGPLNSPLHF. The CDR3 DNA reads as TGTGCCAGCAGTGAAAAGGGGCCTCTTAATTCACCCCTCCACTTT.

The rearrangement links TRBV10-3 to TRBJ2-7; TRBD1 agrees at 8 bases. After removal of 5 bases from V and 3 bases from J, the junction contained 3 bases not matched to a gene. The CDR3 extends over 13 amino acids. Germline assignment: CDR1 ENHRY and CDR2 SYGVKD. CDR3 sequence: CAISPGQVYEQYF. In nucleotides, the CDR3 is TGTGCCATCAGTCCGGGACAGGTCTACGAGCAGTACTTC.